Below are 7 T cell receptor beta chains sequenced from a single sample in a study of shared T cell receptors in the human thymus. Clones were sequenced by immunoSEQ multiplex PCR, and TCRdb holds only the in-frame ones, with some missing. Of more than 550,000 clones in the sample, approximately 83% were seen once. These data were also filed under a second study, of human thymus T cells.

Sequencing was carried out using thymocytes. The receptors derive from a girl under three years old with a congenital heart defect.

The V and J genes are TRBV25-1 and TRBJ1-1, with D possibly TRBD1 on 6 matching bases. The CDR3 contains 12 residues. Germline lookup yields CDR1 MGHDK and CDR2 SYGVNS. V shed 6 bases and J shed 7 bases, with 12 bases lying between them. Written as DNA, the CDR3 is TGTGCCAGCAGCCTCAACAGGGATGAAGCTTTCTTT. Translating gives CASSLNRDEAFF.

The chain combines TRBV19 with TRBJ1-4; D possibly corresponds to TRBD1 (6 bases). With 5 bases removed from V and 3 bases from J, the gap between germline ends came to 13 bases. Germline V gene data show CDR1 as LNHDA and CDR2 as SQIVND (reference sequence). This CDR3 contains 15 residues. The CDR3 nucleotides are TGTGCCAGTAGTCCCACAGGGTTAGCTAATGAAAAACTGTTTTTT. Amino acid sequence: CASSPTGLANEKLFF.

V is TRBV27 and J is TRBJ2-1; 9 bases are a match to TRBD2. CDR1 and CDR2 from the germline V gene are MNHEY and SMNVEV (reference sequence). The V and J ends lost 2 bases and 4 bases, in that order; junction bases with no gene match: 9. The length of the CDR3 is 17 residues. CDR3 region: CASSLMGGGASYNEQFF. CDR3 sequence (DNA): TGTGCCAGCAGTTTAATGGGCGGGGGGGCGTCTTACAATGAGCAGTTCTTC.

This clone was observed once. The chain carries TRBV7-8 and TRBJ2-3, with 12 bases that match TRBD2. The CDR3 loop spans 19 amino acids. Germline V gives CDR1 SGHVS, CDR2 FQNEAQ. Unmatched junction bases numbered 9, after V lost 1 base and J lost 1 base. The CDR3 reads CASSLVTSGGTNGTDTQYF. The CDR3 DNA reads as TGTGCCAGCAGCTTAGTAACTAGCGGGGGGACCAATGGCACAGATACGCAGTATTTT.

This chain uses TRBV4-1 with TRBJ1-1; D remains ambiguous. With 0 bases removed from V and 5 bases from J, the gap between germline ends came to 19 bases. This CDR3 is 17 amino acids long. Germline V gives CDR1 MGHRA, CDR2 YSYEKL. Written as DNA, the CDR3 is TGCGCCAGCAGCCAAGATCTTCCGGGGTTAAAAAGAACTGAAGCTTTCTTT. Its protein product is CASSQDLPGLKRTEAFF.

The chain has TRBV4-1 and TRBJ2-2, with TRBD2 identical over 12 bases. The CDR3 has 18 amino acids. Losses at the gene ends were 2 bases for V and 0 bases for J; bases not matched to a gene: 4. Per germline, CDR1 MGHRA and CDR2 YSYEKL. CDR3 DNA: TGCGCCAGCAGCCAACTCACTAGCGGGGGGCCGAACACCGGGGAGCTGTTTTTT. This codes for CASSQLTSGGPNTGELFF.

The chain links TRBV5-6 to TRBJ2-5; 10 bases fit TRBD2. CDR1 is SGHDT, CDR2 YYEEEE, per germline. The CDR3 is 14 residues long. The J segment lost 6 bases and the V segment lost 4 bases, leaving 6 bases of the junction unmatched. CDR3 sequence: CASSRSGGRKTQYF. CDR3 nucleotides: TGTGCCAGCAGCCGTAGCGGGGGGCGAAAGACCCAGTACTTC.